These 3 T cell receptor beta chains originate from one sample sequenced in a study of shared clonotypes between healthy human individuals. Profiling relied on immunoSEQ multiplex PCR, and the TCRdb table lists in-frame clones only, not all of them. The repertoire holds around 2.1 million clones, with about 92% as singletons. Naive CD8 cells, CD45RO-negative and positively selected for CCR7, excluded terminally differentiated effector memory CD45RA+ cells. Input material: naive CD8+ T cells from PBMCs. These TCRs come from a man between 18 and 29 years old in good health. Some clones in this sample may be carry-over from other donors' samples.

J is TRBJ2-2 and V is TRBV7-4; no firm D call. Trimming removed 4 bases from V and 1 base from J, with 7 bases in between. Per the germline V gene, CDR1 is SGHVT and CDR2 is SQSDAQ. The CDR3 spans 14 residues. CDR3 sequence (DNA): TGTGCCAGCAGCTGGCGGAGGAACACCGGGGAGCTGTTTTTT. Its protein product is CASSWRRNTGELFF.

V usage is TRBV4-3 and J usage is TRBJ2-3, with 8 nucleotides matching TRBD1. CDR1 is LGHNA, CDR2 YSLEER, per germline. Trimming cost V 3 bases and J 1 base; bases outside gene matches: 9. The CDR3 is made up of 17 amino acids. The CDR3 bases are TGCGCCAGCAGCCAGGTCGGACAGGGTTGGGGCACAGATACGCAGTATTTT. Translation: CASSQVGQGWGTDTQYF.

The chain carries TRBV28 and TRBJ2-3, with 7 positions matching TRBD2. The V gene's germline CDR1 is MDHEN and CDR2 SYDVKM. Trimming at V came to 6 bases and at J to 0 bases, leaving 9 bases not matched to a gene. CDR3 length: 16 residues. The CDR3 coding sequence is TGTGCCAGCAGCCCCGTGGCTAGCGGAAGCACAGATACGCAGTATTTT. As protein: CASSPVASGSTDTQYF. Full variable domain (missing parts from reference TRBV28 and TRBJ2-3): DVKVTQSSRYLVKRTGEKVFLECVQDMDHENMFWYRQDPGLGLRLIYFSYDVKMKEKGDIPEGYSVSREKKERFSLILESASTNQTSMYLCASSPVASGSTDTQYFGPGTRLTVL.